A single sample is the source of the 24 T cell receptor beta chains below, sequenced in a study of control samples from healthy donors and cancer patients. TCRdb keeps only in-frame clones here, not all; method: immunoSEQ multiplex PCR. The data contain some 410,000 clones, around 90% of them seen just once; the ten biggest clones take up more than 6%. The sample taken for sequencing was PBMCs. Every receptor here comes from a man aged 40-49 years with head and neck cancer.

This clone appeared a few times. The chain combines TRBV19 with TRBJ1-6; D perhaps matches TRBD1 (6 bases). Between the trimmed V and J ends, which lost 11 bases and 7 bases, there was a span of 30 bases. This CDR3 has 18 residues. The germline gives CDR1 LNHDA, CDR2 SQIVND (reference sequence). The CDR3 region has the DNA TGTGCCGGGGCCCTACCGGGACATAAGCGTCTAAGAAATTCACCCCTCCACTTT. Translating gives CAGALPGHKRLRNSPLHF. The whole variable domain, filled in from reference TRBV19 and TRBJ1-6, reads DGGITQSPKYLFRKEGQNVTLSCEQNLNHDAMYWYRQDPGQGLRLIYYSQIVNDFQKGDIAEGYSVSREKKESFPLTVTSAQKNPTAFYLCAGALPGHKRLRNSPLHFGNGTRLTVT.

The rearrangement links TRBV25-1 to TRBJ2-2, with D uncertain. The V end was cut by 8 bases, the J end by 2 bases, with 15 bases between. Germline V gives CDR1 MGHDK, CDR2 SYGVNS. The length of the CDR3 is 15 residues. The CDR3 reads CASRGATPNTGELFF. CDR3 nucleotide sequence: TGTGCCAGCCGAGGAGCCACACCAAACACCGGGGAGCTGTTTTTT. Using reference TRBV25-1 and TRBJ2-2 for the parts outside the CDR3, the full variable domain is EADIYQTPRYLVIGTGKKITLECSQTMGHDKMYWYQQDPGMELHLIHYSYGVNSTEKGDLSSESTVSRIRTEHFPLTLESARPSHTSQYLCASRGATPNTGELFFGEGSRLTVL.

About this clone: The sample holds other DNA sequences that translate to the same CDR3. CDR3 coding DNA: TGTGCCAGCAGATCCGGGACAGGGAGCTCTGGGGCCAACGTCCTGACTTTC. This translates into CASRSGTGSSGANVLTF. V and J are TRBV28 and TRBJ2-6; 9 bases fit TRBD1. CDR1 and CDR2 (germline): MDHEN, SYDVKM. Trimming at V came to 6 bases and at J to 0 bases, leaving 6 bases not matched to a gene. The CDR3 spans 17 residues.

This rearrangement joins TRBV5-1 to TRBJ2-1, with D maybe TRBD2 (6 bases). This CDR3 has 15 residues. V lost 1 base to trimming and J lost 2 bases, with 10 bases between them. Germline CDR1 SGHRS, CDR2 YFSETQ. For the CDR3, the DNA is TGCGCCAGCAGCTTGATACGGGAGCCCTACAATGAGCAGTTCTTC. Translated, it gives CASSLIREPYNEQFF.

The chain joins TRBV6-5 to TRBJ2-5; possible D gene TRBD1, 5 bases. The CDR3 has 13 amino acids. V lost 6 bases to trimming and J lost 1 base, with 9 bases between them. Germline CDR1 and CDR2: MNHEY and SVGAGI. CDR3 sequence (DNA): TGTGCCAGCAGCGACAGATCCCAAGAGACCCAGTACTTC. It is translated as CASSDRSQETQYF.

The CDR3 region has the DNA TGTGCCAGCAGTTCTACCCGGGACAGCTCCTACGAGCAGTACTTC. Translation gives CASSSTRDSSYEQYF. This chain links TRBV6-5 with TRBJ2-7; 7 bases match TRBD1. The CDR3 sequence is 15 residues long. Germline lookup yields CDR1 MNHEY and CDR2 SVGAGI. With V trimmed by 4 bases and J by 0 bases, 6 bases remained unmatched.

As DNA, the CDR3 is TGTGCCAGCAGCCCAACGGGACTAGGAACGGCCGGGGAGCTGTTTTTT. The encoded protein is CASSPTGLGTAGELFF. The gene calls are TRBV3-1 (or the pseudogene TRBV3-2) and TRBJ2-2; TRBD2 agrees at 8 bases. The CDR3 runs 16 residues. V was pared by 4 bases and J by 6 bases, with 10 bases of the junction left unmatched. Germline CDR1 reads LGHDT; CDR2 reads YNNKEL (reference sequence).

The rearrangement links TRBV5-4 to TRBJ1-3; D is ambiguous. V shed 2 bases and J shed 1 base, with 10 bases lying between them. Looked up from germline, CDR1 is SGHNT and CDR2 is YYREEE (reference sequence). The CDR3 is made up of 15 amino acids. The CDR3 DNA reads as TGTGCCAGCAGCTTCCGGGGTGGATCTGGAAACACCATATATTTT. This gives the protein CASSFRGGSGNTIYF.

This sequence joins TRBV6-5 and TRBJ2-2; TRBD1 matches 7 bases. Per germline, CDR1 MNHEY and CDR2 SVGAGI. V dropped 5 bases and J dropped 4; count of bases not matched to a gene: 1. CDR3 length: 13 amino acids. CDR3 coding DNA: TGTGCCAGCAGTAGACAGGGCACCGGGGAGCTGTTTTTT. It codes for CASSRQGTGELFF.

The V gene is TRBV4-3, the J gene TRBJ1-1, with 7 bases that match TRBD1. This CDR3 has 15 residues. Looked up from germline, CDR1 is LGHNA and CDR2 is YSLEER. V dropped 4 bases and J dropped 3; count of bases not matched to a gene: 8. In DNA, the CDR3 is TGCGCCAGCAGCCCTCAATCGACAGGGCACACTGAAGCTTTCTTT. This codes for CASSPQSTGHTEAFF.

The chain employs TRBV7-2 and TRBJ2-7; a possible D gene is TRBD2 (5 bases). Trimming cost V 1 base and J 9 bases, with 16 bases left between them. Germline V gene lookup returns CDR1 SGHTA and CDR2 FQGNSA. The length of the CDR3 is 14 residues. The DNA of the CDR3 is TGTGCCAGCAGCTTAGAGGAGGTCGGTTTTGGGCAGTACTTC. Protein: CASSLEEVGFGQYF.

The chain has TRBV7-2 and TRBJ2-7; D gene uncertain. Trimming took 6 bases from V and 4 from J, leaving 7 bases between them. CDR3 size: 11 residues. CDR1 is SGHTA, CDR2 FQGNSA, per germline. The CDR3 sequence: CASSLHYEQYF. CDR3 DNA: TGTGCCAGCAGTTTACATTACGAGCAGTACTTC.

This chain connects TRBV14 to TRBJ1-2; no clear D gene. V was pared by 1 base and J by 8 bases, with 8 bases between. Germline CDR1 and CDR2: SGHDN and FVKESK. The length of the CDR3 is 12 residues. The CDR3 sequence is CASSQVARGYTF. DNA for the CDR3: TGTGCCAGCAGCCAAGTAGCTCGAGGCTACACCTTC.

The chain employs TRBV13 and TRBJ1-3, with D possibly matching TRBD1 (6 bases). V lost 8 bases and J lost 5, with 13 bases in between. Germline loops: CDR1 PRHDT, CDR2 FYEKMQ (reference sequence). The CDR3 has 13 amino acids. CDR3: CASGQGTRNTIYF. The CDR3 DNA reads TGTGCCAGCGGGCAGGGGACGCGAAACACCATATATTTT.

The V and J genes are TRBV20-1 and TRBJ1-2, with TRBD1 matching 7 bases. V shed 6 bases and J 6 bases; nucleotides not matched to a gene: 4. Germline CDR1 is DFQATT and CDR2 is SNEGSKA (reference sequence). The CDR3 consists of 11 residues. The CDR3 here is CSARGRNGYTF. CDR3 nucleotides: TGCAGTGCCAGGGGGAGGAATGGCTACACCTTC.

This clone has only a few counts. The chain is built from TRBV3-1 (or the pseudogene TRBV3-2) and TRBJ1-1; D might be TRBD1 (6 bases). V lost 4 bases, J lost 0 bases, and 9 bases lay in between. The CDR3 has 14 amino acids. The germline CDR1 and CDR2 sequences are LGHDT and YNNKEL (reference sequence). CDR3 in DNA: TGTGCCAGCAGCCCTGGACAGATGAACACTGAAGCTTTCTTT. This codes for CASSPGQMNTEAFF.

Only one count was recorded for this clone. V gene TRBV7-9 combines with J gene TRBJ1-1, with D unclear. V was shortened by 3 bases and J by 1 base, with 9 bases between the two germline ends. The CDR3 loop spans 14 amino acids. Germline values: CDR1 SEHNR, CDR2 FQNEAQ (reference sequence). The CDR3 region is CASSLYPENTEAFF. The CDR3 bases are TGTGCCAGCAGCTTGTATCCAGAGAACACTGAAGCTTTCTTT.

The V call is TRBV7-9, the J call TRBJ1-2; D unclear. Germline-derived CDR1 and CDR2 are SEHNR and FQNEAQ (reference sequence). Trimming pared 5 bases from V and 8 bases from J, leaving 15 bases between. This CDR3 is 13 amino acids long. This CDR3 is CASSLLEGTGYTF. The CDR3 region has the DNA TGTGCCAGCAGCCTCCTAGAGGGCACCGGCTACACCTTC.

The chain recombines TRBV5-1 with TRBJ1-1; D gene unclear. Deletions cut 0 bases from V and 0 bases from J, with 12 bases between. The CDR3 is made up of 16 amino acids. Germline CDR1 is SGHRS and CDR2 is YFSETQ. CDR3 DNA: TGCGCCAGCAGCTTGGACGGACGGCCGATGAACACTGAAGCTTTCTTT. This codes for CASSLDGRPMNTEAFF. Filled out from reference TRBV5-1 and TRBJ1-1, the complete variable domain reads KAGVTQTPRYLIKTRGQQVTLSCSPISGHRSVSWYQQTPGQGLQFLFEYFSETQRNKGNFPGRFSGRQFSNSRSEMNVSTLELGDSALYLCASSLDGRPMNTEAFFGQGTRLTVV.

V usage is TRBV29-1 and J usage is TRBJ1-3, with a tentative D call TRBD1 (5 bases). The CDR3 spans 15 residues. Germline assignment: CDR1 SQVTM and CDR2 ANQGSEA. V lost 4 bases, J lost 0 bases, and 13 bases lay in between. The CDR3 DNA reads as TGCAGCGTTGTATTGGGGGAGATCTCTGGAAACACCATATATTTT. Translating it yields CSVVLGEISGNTIYF.

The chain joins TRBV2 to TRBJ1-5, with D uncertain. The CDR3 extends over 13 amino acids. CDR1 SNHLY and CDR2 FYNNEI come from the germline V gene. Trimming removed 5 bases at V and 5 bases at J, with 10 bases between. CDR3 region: CASSLGPYQPQHF. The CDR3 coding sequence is TGTGCCAGCAGTCTAGGGCCGTATCAGCCCCAGCATTTT. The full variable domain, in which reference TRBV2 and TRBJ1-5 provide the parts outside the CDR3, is EPEVTQTPSHQVTQMGQEVILRCVPISNHLYFYWYRQILGQKVEFLVSFYNNEISEKSEIFDDQFSVERPDGSNFTLKIRSTKLEDSAMYFCASSLGPYQPQHFGDGTRLSIL.

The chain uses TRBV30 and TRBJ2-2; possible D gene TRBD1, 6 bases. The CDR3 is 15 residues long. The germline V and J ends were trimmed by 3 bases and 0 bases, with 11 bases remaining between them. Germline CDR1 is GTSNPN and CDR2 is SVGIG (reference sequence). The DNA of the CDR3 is TGTGCCTGGAGGGTGCAGGGGCCGAACACCGGGGAGCTGTTTTTT. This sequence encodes CAWRVQGPNTGELFF.

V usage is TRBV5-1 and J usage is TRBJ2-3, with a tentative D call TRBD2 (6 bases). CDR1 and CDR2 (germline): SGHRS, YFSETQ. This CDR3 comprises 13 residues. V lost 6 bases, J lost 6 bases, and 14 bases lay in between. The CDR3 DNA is TGCGCCAGCACCTCGGCGGGGTTTGATACGCAGTATTTT. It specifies CASTSAGFDTQYF.

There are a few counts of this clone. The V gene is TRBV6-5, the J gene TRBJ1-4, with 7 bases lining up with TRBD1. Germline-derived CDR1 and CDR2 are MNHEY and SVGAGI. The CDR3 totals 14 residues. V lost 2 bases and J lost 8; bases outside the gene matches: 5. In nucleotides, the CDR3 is TGTGCCAGCAGTTACGGGACAGATCGGGAAAAACTGTTTTTT. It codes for CASSYGTDREKLFF.